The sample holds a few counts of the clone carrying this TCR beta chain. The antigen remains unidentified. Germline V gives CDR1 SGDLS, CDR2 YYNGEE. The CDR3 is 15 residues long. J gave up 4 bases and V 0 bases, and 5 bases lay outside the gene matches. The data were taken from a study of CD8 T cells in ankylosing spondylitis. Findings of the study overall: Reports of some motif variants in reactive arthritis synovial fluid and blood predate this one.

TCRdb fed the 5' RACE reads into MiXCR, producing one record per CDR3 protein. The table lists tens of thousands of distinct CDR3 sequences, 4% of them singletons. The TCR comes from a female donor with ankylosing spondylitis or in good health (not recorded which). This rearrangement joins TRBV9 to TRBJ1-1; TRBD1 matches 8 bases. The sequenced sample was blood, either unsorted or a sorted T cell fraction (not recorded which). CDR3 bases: TGTGCCAGCAGCGTAGCGGGCAGGGGGCCCACTGAAGCTTTCTTT. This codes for CASSVAGRGPTEAFF.